The sequence of this T cell receptor beta chain was determined in a study of PD-1 blockade in classical Hodgkin lymphoma. Study conclusions and caveats: Reports indicated that newly diagnosed patients had lower baseline TCR diversity than healthy donors did.

Trimming took off 8 bases at V and 6 bases at J, with 11 bases between the two ends. Germline V CDR1 and CDR2: WSHSY, SAAADI. The CDR3 has 12 residues. Sequenced by immunoSEQ multiplex PCR; TCRdb stores in-frame clones only, minus some. The repertoire holds about 21,000 clones, about 86% seen once, with less than 7.5% in the top ten. As to this clone: What it binds is not known.

Specified time point: newly diagnosed, previously untreated cHL patient sample. Through magnetic negative selection, CD8+ T cells were separated from PBMCs that had been thawed. As a comparison, the study used PBMCs from newly diagnosed, untreated classical Hodgkin lymphoma. The origin of this receptor is a human donor with classical Hodgkin lymphoma. The sequencing sample was made of CD8+ T cells from blood. This chain connects TRBV10-2 to TRBJ2-1, with TRBD1 as a possible D gene (6 bases). CDR3 DNA sequence: TGCGCCAGCTCTGGACAGATCAATGAGCAGTTCTTC. This translates into CASSGQINEQFF.